Here is one T cell receptor (beta chain) with its context. What it binds is not known. This sample stems from a study of cytomegalovirus exposure and HLA in healthy donors. The PCR used 60 Vbeta and 13 Jbeta primers. Using immunoSEQ multiplex PCR, the repertoire was profiled, and TCRdb retains in-frame clones only, with some absent. Among over 130,000 clones, 80% were seen once, and the ten largest hold less than 1.5%. Study results and caveats: Most observed TCR sequences were rare, whereas some public TCRs were detected in many donors.

The CDR3 loop spans 13 amino acids. V was cut by 7 bases and J by 0 bases, with 13 bases left in between. The germline V gene has CDR1 SQVTM and CDR2 ANQGSEA. Material: PBMCs. This chain connects TRBV29-1 to TRBJ2-7; D possibly corresponds to TRBD1 (6 bases). The receptor's source is a female donor in good health and CMV-seronegative. As DNA, the CDR3 is TGCAGCGCCGGAGCAGGGGTCTCCTACGAGCAGTACTTC. Translated, it gives CSAGAGVSYEQYF.